The rows below give T cell receptor beta chains drawn from one sample of a study of regulatory and conventional T cells in RAG deficiency. Method: immunoSEQ multiplex PCR; TCRdb's copy keeps in-frame clones and lacks some. The table shows 2,500 to 3,500 clones, with approximately 94% occurring only once. The same data also contributed to another study, on regulatory T cells.

Input material: CD4+ Tregs sorted from blood. These receptors came from a human donor in good health. The CDR3 runs from the conserved cysteine through the conserved F or W. A D gene is named only where the DNA matches it firmly. The size field is filled for only some rows; it gives once, few, many or a size class.

TRBJ1-2	.	.	TRBV5-5	CASSEGPLGYGYTF	TGTGCCAGCAGTGAAGGACCCCTCGGGTATGGCTACACCTTC
TRBJ1-2	.	.	TRBV18	CASSPRGVYGYTF	TGTGCCAGCTCACCACGCGGCGTCTATGGCTACACCTTC
TRBJ2-3	.	TRBD2	TRBV7-6	CASSYNPLGVAGAPMDTQYF	TGTGCCAGCAGTTACAACCCGCTGGGGGTAGCGGGAGCCCCAATGGATACGCAGTATTTT
TRBJ2-1	once	.	TRBV2	CAGASSQDNEQFF	TGTGCCGGCGCCAGCTCACAGGACAATGAGCAGTTCTTC
TRBJ2-7	.	TRBD1	TRBV5-1	CASSLGGGAVYEQYF	TGCGCCAGCAGCTTGGGAGGGGGCGCCGTCTACGAGCAGTACTTC
TRBJ1-5	.	.	TRBV6-5	CASSYTRGSSQHF	TGTGCCAGCAGTTACACACGCGGGTCATCCCAGCATTTT
TRBJ1-1	.	.	TRBV5-1	CASRAGPNTEAFF	TGCGCCAGCAGGGCAGGACCGAACACTGAAGCTTTCTTT
TRBJ1-1	.	.	TRBV10-1	CASSPDWNTEAFF	TGCGCCAGCAGTCCCGACTGGAACACTGAAGCTTTCTTT
TRBJ1-4	.	TRBD1	TRBV7-2	CASSLGGTGGEKLFF	TGTGCCAGCAGCTTAGGTGGGACAGGGGGTGAAAAACTGTTTTTT
TRBJ2-1	.	.	TRBV10-3	CAISESADVREQFF	TGTGCCATCAGTGAGTCGGCAGACGTACGGGAGCAGTTCTTC
TRBJ2-7	.	.	TRBV2	CASSQHGGPYEQYF	TGTGCCAGCAGTCAACACGGGGGCCCCTACGAGCAGTACTTC
TRBJ2-1	.	.	TRBV4-1	CASSPSTAFSYNEQFF	TGCGCCAGCAGCCCTAGCACAGCGTTCTCCTACAATGAGCAGTTCTTC
TRBJ1-4	.	.	TRBV10-1	CASSAGTSNEKLFF	TGCGCCAGCAGTGCGGGGACATCTAATGAAAAACTGTTTTTT
TRBJ1-1	.	TRBD1	TRBV5-1	CASSDGTALNTEAFF	TGCGCCAGCAGCGATGGGACAGCGCTAAACACTGAAGCTTTCTTT
TRBJ2-1	.	TRBD1	TRBV19	CASSIGQGWGQGNNEQFF	TGTGCCAGTAGTATAGGACAAGGATGGGGACAGGGTAACAATGAGCAGTTCTTC
TRBJ2-7	.	TRBD1	TRBV10-3	CAIRGQGAGEQYF	TGTGCCATCAGGGGCCAGGGGGCCGGCGAGCAGTACTTC
TRBJ2-2	.	TRBD1	TRBV5-8	CARTGTGGTGELFF	TGTGCCAGAACCGGGACAGGGGGCACCGGGGAGCTGTTTTTT
TRBJ2-1	.	TRBD1	TRBV5-1	CASSLGRSGTGVYNEQFF	TGCGCCAGCAGCTTGGGGAGATCCGGGACAGGGGTCTACAATGAGCAGTTCTTC
TRBJ2-1	once	TRBD1	TRBV7-8	CASSPRDSPNEQFF	TGTGCCAGCAGCCCCCGGGACAGCCCCAATGAGCAGTTCTTC
TRBJ2-7	.	.	TRBV6-1	CASSAQSGAGATNEQYF	TGTGCCAGCAGTGCCCAAAGCGGGGCGGGGGCCACCAACGAGCAGTACTTC
TRBJ2-7	once	.	TRBV10-2	CASSEFRDQGNEQYF	TGCGCCAGCAGTGAGTTCAGGGACCAGGGTAACGAGCAGTACTTC
TRBJ2-5	.	.	TRBV19	CASSIVTQETQYF	TGTGCCAGTAGTATTGTGACCCAAGAGACCCAGTACTTC
TRBJ2-7	.	.	TRBV11-3	CASSRGTSYEQYF	TGTGCCAGCAGCCGCGGGACCTCCTACGAGCAGTACTTC
TRBJ2-3	.	TRBD1	TRBV4-2	CASSQGDRGTDTQYF	TGTGCCAGCAGCCAAGGTGACAGGGGCACAGATACGCAGTATTTT
TRBJ2-7	.	.	TRBV30	CAWGATESEQYF	TGTGCCTGGGGGGCAACGGAGAGCGAGCAGTACTTC
TRBJ1-6	.	.	TRBV7-2	CASRFAPGGSSYNSPLHF	TGTGCCAGCAGATTTGCCCCGGGGGGGAGCTCCTATAATTCACCCCTCCACTTT
TRBJ2-3	few	.	TRBV7-3	CASSAGLGGVTDTQYF	TGTGCCAGCAGCGCCGGATTGGGCGGGGTCACAGATACGCAGTATTTT
TRBJ2-4	.	.	TRBV12-5	CASGFTTATSKNIQYF	TGTGCTAGTGGCTTTACCACTGCCACCTCCAAAAACATTCAGTACTTC
TRBJ2-7	.	.	TRBV6-1	CAIDRTPFSEQYF	TGTGCCATAGACAGAACCCCTTTCAGCGAGCAGTACTTC
TRBJ1-1	.	.	TRBV5-1	CASSDTMNTEAFF	TGCGCCAGCAGCGACACCATGAACACTGAAGCTTTCTTT
TRBJ1-6	.	.	TRBV5-1	CASSLVRGDSPLHF	TGCGCCAGCAGCTTGGTCCGGGGCGATTCACCCCTCCACTTT
TRBJ2-3	once	.	TRBV5-4	CASSPPQGRPSMLPSQRQYF	TGTGCCAGCAGCCCACCACAGGGTCGGCCAAGTATGCTTCCCAGCCAAAGGCAGTATTTT
TRBJ2-5	.	.	TRBV27	CASRPDWKETQYF	TGTGCCAGCAGGCCGGACTGGAAAGAGACCCAGTACTTC
TRBJ2-3	.	.	TRBV9	CASSQGTESTDTQYF	TGTGCCAGCAGCCAAGGCACGGAGAGCACAGATACGCAGTATTTT
TRBJ1-2	.	TRBD1	TRBV5-1	CASNRGQGVGGYTF	TGCGCCAGCAACCGCGGACAGGGGGTGGGCGGCTACACCTTC
TRBJ2-7	.	TRBD1	TRBV19	CASSRQGAYEQYF	TGTGCCAGTAGTCGACAGGGGGCTTACGAGCAGTACTTC